This T cell receptor beta chain was retrieved from a study of shared clonotypes between healthy human individuals. Study at large: Donors were a couple of women and a few men aged 18 to 49.

Original data processing: Without quality scores, immunoSEQ junctional reads could not be filtered like full-length reads. TCRdb keeps only in-frame clones here, not all; method: immunoSEQ multiplex PCR. V and J calls plus clone size are reproduced from that table; the DNA served to infer D and trimming. The data contain hundreds of thousands of clones, roughly four fifths of them singletons. Germline loops: CDR1 SEHNR, CDR2 FQNEAQ (reference sequence). J lost 6 bases, V lost 4 bases, and 7 bases had no gene match. This CDR3 is built from 15 residues. This clonotype originated in a woman in her thirties or forties in good health. Some clones in this sample may be carry-over from other donors' samples. What was sequenced was PBMCs. The chain has TRBV7-9 and TRBJ2-1, with 9 bases identical to TRBD2. The CDR3 nucleotides read TGTGCCAGCAGCTCCACTAGCGGGTCGGGCAATGAGCAGTTCTTC. Amino acid sequence: CASSSTSGSGNEQFF.